This TCR beta chain was sequenced in a study of T cell repertoires in aging, cancer and after chemotherapy. Across the whole study: Clear clonal overlap appeared across healthy donor samples taken over several months to years.

The template was genomic DNA from peripheral blood, not RNA. Trimming removed 4 bases at V and 0 bases at J, with 13 bases between. The CDR3 covers 17 residues. Germline V gene data show CDR1 as SGHTA and CDR2 as FQGNSA. This clonotype appeared many times. TRB rearrangements spanning V, D and J were amplified using mixed TRB-A/B primers. In TCRdb, the multiplex PCR reads were re-called with MiXCR into one record per CDR3 protein. This sample has around 13,000 distinct CDR3 sequences, with 21% found just once. The gene calls are TRBV7-2 and TRBJ1-6; no clear D gene. The specimen was blood. This TCR came from a human donor in good health. The CDR3 is CASSSSPGSSYNSPLHF. In DNA form, the CDR3 reads TGTGCCAGCAGCTCTAGCCCGGGCAGCTCCTATAATTCACCCCTCCACTTT.